This record looks at one T cell receptor beta chain sequence and its context. It has no known antigen specificity. Base-call qualities are not available, and no considerably larger clone is one nucleotide away. This record belongs to a study of blood T cell repertoires in COVID-19 (dated by TCRdb to the early 2020s). For the study in its entirety: The collaborator samples originated in the United States, Italy and Spain and spanned the acute and convalescent phases of COVID-19. The material from the prospective study consisted of cDNA or gDNA derived from T cells, B-cell-depleted T cells, or PBMCs. Subjects who had been exposed to COVID-19, were actively infected with it, or had recovered from it provided the deeply sampled blood TCRbeta repertoires that made up the dataset. The repertoires were made available in a free public database intended to serve as a resource for research on the immune response to SARS-CoV-2. The samples were drawn from the first 160 participants of the ongoing ImmuneRACE study and from 950 to 1,500 subjects provided by 6 global collaborators. Nearly every sample came with metadata listing a de-identified subject ID, COVID-19 status, age in years and sex. Where available, HLA class I and class II types were taken from metadata supplied by the sample provider and were not determined by assay-based typing.

The study at large found these results: How much clinical and demographic metadata was included differed by source and by participant, and the metadata was provided uncurated.

In the prospective study, participants were about 18 to 100 years old, resided in approximately 25 geographic areas of the United States, and were enrolled through a virtual design. In the prospective study, cohorts were assigned on the basis of participant-reported clinical history obtained from a screening survey and a study questionnaire. For ImmuneRACE Cohort 3, a participant was defined as recovered based on two consecutive negative NP/OP PCR tests, clearance by a healthcare professional, or resolution of symptoms. In the prospective study, whole blood, serum and a nasopharyngeal or oropharyngeal swab were collected from each participant by mobile phlebotomists. Prospective study participants could optionally give additional blood draws and questionnaires over a roughly 2-month period. Before DNA extraction, prospective study blood samples were shipped either frozen or at room temperature.

TCRbeta CDR3 regions were amplified from genomic DNA by means of the immunoSEQ Assay, a bias-controlled multiplex PCR. The paper's data handling went like this. The number of nucleated cells in each sample was estimated by amplification of reference gene primers within the assay. Sequence reads were collapsed and filtered to measure the absolute abundance of every unique TCRbeta CDR3 rearrangement. For each sample, productive Simpson clonality was calculated as the square root of Simpson's diversity index over productive rearrangements. This immuneACCESS table, as held by TCRdb, lists in-frame sequences with V and J called but not all clones. Of the missing ones, under half trace to an unresolved V gene in checked studies; the others have no known cause. V and J calls and clone size follow that table, whereas D and trimming were derived from the DNA. This sample is represented by fewer than 350,000 clones; approximately 90% of them were singletons. 9.5% of the sample is in the top ten clones.

The germline V gene sets CDR1 to SGHTA and CDR2 to FQGNSA. Reading from cysteine to phenylalanine, the CDR3 counts 15 amino acids. CDR3 DNA only is kept here, 45 bases in frame from base 1. Here V drops 5 bases and J drops 2 bases, and the junction holds 7 bases not matched to any gene. In this chain, TRBV7-2 is recombined with TRBJ2-3, with 7 junctional bases fitting TRBD1. Material: PBMCs or T cells enriched from blood (not recorded which). This clonotype was sampled from a woman aged 35 to 49 who had recovered from COVID-19. The DNA reads TGTGCCAGCAGCCTCCTGGGACAGACCACAGATACGCAGTATTTT. Its translation reads: CASSLLGQTTDTQYF.